A selection of T cell receptor beta chains follows, all from one sample in a study of early T cells in non-severe SARS-CoV-2 infection. TCRdb passed the 5' RACE reads through MiXCR, listing each CDR3 protein once. The sample yields tens of thousands of distinct CDR3 sequences, 10% to 15% seen once. The sample consisted of whole blood. The receptors derive from an adult who was a healthcare worker with PCR-confirmed SARS-CoV-2 infection or an uninfected control (not recorded which). The CDR3 runs from the conserved cysteine through the conserved F or W. A D gene is named only where the DNA matches it firmly. Some rows have no size entry. The others give once, few or many, or a class for an expanded clone.

>many|15|TRBD2|TRBV10-1|TRBJ2-1
TGCGCCGGCATCCCTCAACGACTAGCGTACAATGAGCAGTTCTTC
CAGIPQRLAYNEQFF
>many|15|TRBD1|TRBV6-4|TRBJ1-1
TGTGCCAGCAGTGAGACAGGGGGTTCGGACACTGAAGCTTTCTTT
CASSETGGSDTEAFF
>many|14|.|TRBV7-9|TRBJ2-3
TGTGCCACCTGGCGGGGGCCTTTCACAGATACGCAGTATTTT
CATWRGPFTDTQYF
>.|19|TRBD1|TRBV28|TRBJ1-4
TGTGCCAGCAGTTATATCGGCGGGGACAGGGGATCCTCTAATGAAAAACTGTTTTTT
CASSYIGGDRGSSNEKLFF
>few|12|.|TRBV11-1|TRBJ2-7
TGTGCCAGCAGCCTACAGGGGGGGGAGCAGTACTTC
CASSLQGGEQYF
>few|14|.|TRBV12-3/TRBV12-4|TRBJ1-6
TGTGCCAGCATCTATCAGGGAGACAATTCACCCCTCCACTTT
CASIYQGDNSPLHF
>few|13|TRBD2|TRBV27|TRBJ2-7
TGTGCCAGCAGTTCGGGACTAACTTACGAGCAGTACTTC
CASSSGLTYEQYF
>.|17|TRBD1|TRBV12-3/TRBV12-4|TRBJ2-4
TGTGCCAGCAGTCCGGGACAGGGTTTGGGTGCCAAAAACATTCAGTACTTC
CASSPGQGLGAKNIQYF
>many|16|.|TRBV7-2|TRBJ1-6
TGTGCCAGCAGCTTCTTCGAGGGACGCTATAATTCACCCCTCCACTTT
CASSFFEGRYNSPLHF
>many|15|.|TRBV29-1|TRBJ2-5
TGCAGCGTTGAAGAAGGACGACCCCCAAAAGAGACCCAGTACTTC
CSVEEGRPPKETQYF
>few|15|.|TRBV11-2|TRBJ1-1
TGTGCCAGCAGCTTACAGGGTGGGGCTAGGACTGAAGCTTTCTTT
CASSLQGGARTEAFF
>many|12|.|TRBV3-1|TRBJ2-1
TGTGCCAGCAGCCAAGTGGGGTTGGGGCAGTTCTTC
CASSQVGLGQFF
>many|17|.|TRBV3-1|TRBJ1-1
TGTGCCAGCAGCCAAGATCGAGGGGGGATACGGAACACTGAAGCTTTCTTT
CASSQDRGGIRNTEAFF
>many|14|TRBD1|TRBV20-1|TRBJ2-1
TGCAGTGCTGATACAGGGGTCTCCTACAATGAGCAGTTCTTC
CSADTGVSYNEQFF
>many|14|.|TRBV3-1|TRBJ1-5
TGTGCCAGCAGCCAACTGGGCGGAGGTCAGCCCCAGCATTTT
CASSQLGGGQPQHF
>.|14|.|TRBV18|TRBJ1-1
TGTGCCAGCTCACCCAAACCATGGGGCACTGAAGCTTTCTTT
CASSPKPWGTEAFF
>many|15|TRBD1|TRBV2|TRBJ1-1
TGTGCCAGCAGCGCCGGACAGGCTAGGAACACTGAAGCTTTCTTT
CASSAGQARNTEAFF
>many|15|.|TRBV9|TRBJ2-3
TGTGCCAGCAGCGTAGTTGTAGGGCCCACAGATACGCAGTATTTT
CASSVVVGPTDTQYF